One sample yielded the 30 T cell receptor beta chains listed below, sequenced in a study of beta chain features in type 1 diabetes. The authors reverse transcribed all of the isolated RNA, so sequencing captured expressed TCRB transcripts. Data came from immunoSEQ multiplex PCR; TCRdb stores just in-frame clones and leaves some out. This sample yields approximately 150,000 clones, of which roughly 9% are seen a single time; approximately 2.2% belongs to the top ten. The sequencing input was central memory CD4+ T cells from blood. These receptors all stem from a woman aged 18-29 years in good health.

This clone was seen more than once but under ten times. The chain has TRBV30 and TRBJ1-2; a weak D match, TRBD1 (6 bases). V was clipped by 6 bases and J by 2 bases, with 10 bases between them. Germline V gene data show CDR1 as GTSNPN and CDR2 as SVGIG (reference sequence). The CDR3 totals 12 residues. CDR3 sequence (DNA): TGTGCCTGCAACCAGGGGAACTATGGCTACACCTTC. It yields the protein CACNQGNYGYTF.

This clone was picked up a small number of times. The chain is built from TRBV4-1 and TRBJ2-3, with 8 bases that match TRBD2. CDR1 and CDR2 (germline): MGHRA, YSYEKL. Trimming removed 0 bases from V and 6 bases from J; junction bases left unmatched: 11. This CDR3 has 17 amino acids. CDR3 region: CASSQDLAWSGGDTQYF. The CDR3 nucleotides read TGCGCCAGCAGCCAAGACCTGGCATGGTCGGGAGGGGATACGCAGTATTTT.

J is TRBJ2-7 and V is TRBV29-1, with a weak D call TRBD1 (7 bases). Deletions cut 4 bases from V and 2 bases from J, with 12 bases between. This CDR3 is 13 amino acids long. Germline assignment: CDR1 SQVTM and CDR2 ANQGSEA. This chain's CDR3 is CSVAAGQPYEQYF. In DNA form, the CDR3 reads TGCAGCGTTGCGGCGGGACAGCCCTACGAGCAGTACTTC.

The rearrangement uses TRBV11-3 and TRBJ2-2; TRBD2 aligns across 8 bases. This CDR3 contains 16 residues. Losses at the gene ends were 1 base for V and 4 bases for J; bases not matched to a gene: 5. Per the germline V gene, CDR1 is SGHNT and CDR2 is YENEEA. CDR3 sequence reads: CASSLGGSGVTGELFF. Written as DNA, the CDR3 is TGTGCCAGCAGCTTAGGAGGTAGCGGGGTCACCGGGGAGCTGTTTTTT. Complete variable domain (other parts from reference TRBV11-3 and TRBJ2-2): EAGVVQSPRYKIIEKKQPVAFWCNPISGHNTLYWYLQNLGQGPELLIRYENEEAVDDSQLPKDRFSAERLKGVDSTLKIQPAELGDSAVYLCASSLGGSGVTGELFFGEGSRLTVL.

A few counts support this clone. V is TRBV5-1 and J is TRBJ2-5; 7 nucleotides match TRBD1. The CDR3 totals 15 residues. With V trimmed by 2 bases and J by 2 bases, 6 bases remained unmatched. The germline CDR1 and CDR2 sequences are SGHRS and YFSETQ. This chain's CDR3 is CASSFRGTWQETQYF. As DNA, the CDR3 is TGCGCCAGCAGCTTCAGGGGGACGTGGCAAGAGACCCAGTACTTC.

The chain has TRBV30 and TRBJ2-1, with 12 bases identical to TRBD2. Germline V lookup: CDR1 GTSNPN, CDR2 SVGIG (reference sequence). The CDR3 covers 16 residues. Trimming removed 0 bases from V and 6 bases from J; junction bases left unmatched: 6. CDR3 nucleotide sequence: TGTGCCTGGAGTGTATCGCTAGCGGGGGGGCCCAATGAGCAGTTCTTC. Translated, it gives CAWSVSLAGGPNEQFF.

The chain carries TRBV19 and TRBJ2-7, with 8 positions matching TRBD2. Germline-derived CDR1 and CDR2 are LNHDA and SQIVND (reference sequence). The CDR3 length is 15 residues. V lost 5 bases, J lost 4 bases, and 10 bases stayed unmatched. The CDR3 region has the DNA TGTGCCAGTAGTTTCGGGACTAGAGCGGAATACGAGCAGTACTTC. Its protein product is CASSFGTRAEYEQYF.

The chain is built from TRBV6-5 and TRBJ1-4; D remains ambiguous. The length of the CDR3 is 12 residues. Germline CDR1 is MNHEY and CDR2 is SVGAGI. The CDR3 is CAVGGFNEKLFF. CDR3 nucleotide sequence: TGTGCGGTGGGAGGGTTTAATGAAAAACTGTTTTTT.

The chain employs TRBV7-9 and TRBJ2-5, with 9 positions matching TRBD1. Germline lookup yields CDR1 SEHNR and CDR2 FQNEAQ (reference sequence). The V segment lost 1 base and the J segment 7 bases; nucleotides outside the gene matches: 10. The CDR3 covers 16 residues. The CDR3 region has the DNA TGTGCCAGCAGCTTAGGTACTACAGGGGGCTCGAGGACCCAGTACTTC. The encoded protein is CASSLGTTGGSRTQYF.

This clone was seen a few times. The J gene is TRBJ2-3, the V gene TRBV5-4; 12 bases match TRBD2. CDR3 size: 17 residues. V lost 4 bases and J lost 1; bases outside the gene matches: 7. Germline CDR1 and CDR2: SGHNT and YYREEE (reference sequence). The CDR3 DNA follows: TGTGCCAGCAGCAGACTAGCGGGGGCGGGGGGCACAGATACGCAGTATTTT. Amino acids: CASSRLAGAGGTDTQYF.

This clone appeared a few times. The CDR3 region has the DNA TGTGCCTGGAAGTGGGGGGCTAGCGGGGTCTTCTACAATGAGCAGTTCTTC. The encoded protein is CAWKWGASGVFYNEQFF. The genes are TRBV30 and TRBJ2-1, with 9 bases lining up with TRBD2. Germline CDR1 reads GTSNPN; CDR2 reads SVGIG (reference sequence). CDR3 length equals 17 residues. Germline trimming cut 4 bases from V and 3 bases from J; bases unmatched to any gene: 13.

The chain recombines TRBV11-2 with TRBJ2-7; 8 nucleotides line up with TRBD2. Germline CDR1 and CDR2: SGHAT and FQNNGV. After removal of 5 bases from V and 4 bases from J, the junction contained 7 bases not matched to a gene. CDR3 length equals 14 residues. The DNA of the CDR3 is TGTGCCAGCAGCCCTACTAGCGGATCATACGAGCAGTACTTC. The encoded protein is CASSPTSGSYEQYF.

This clone was picked up a small number of times. V and J are TRBV5-1 and TRBJ2-2, with TRBD1 matching 8 bases. Germline lookup yields CDR1 SGHRS and CDR2 YFSETQ. V lost 4 bases and J lost 0; bases outside the gene matches: 5. The CDR3 has 16 residues. The CDR3 reads CASSAQGAPNTGELFF. In DNA form, the CDR3 reads TGCGCCAGCAGCGCGCAGGGGGCGCCGAACACCGGGGAGCTGTTTTTT.

This sequence joins TRBV6-6 and TRBJ2-1; tentative D call: TRBD2 (5 bases). Trimming left V 7 bases short and J 6 bases short, with 16 bases between. The germline V gene has CDR1 MNHNY and CDR2 SVGAGI (reference sequence). The CDR3 consists of 14 residues. CDR3 DNA sequence: TGTGCCAGCAAAGGCGGGTCCAGCACCAATGAGCAGTTCTTC. This gives the protein CASKGGSSTNEQFF.

This clone was observed a few times. The chain uses TRBV5-1 and TRBJ2-2; TRBD2 matches 13 bases. The CDR3 length is 17 residues. Germline V CDR1 and CDR2: SGHRS, YFSETQ. Trimming at V came to 5 bases and at J to 3 bases, leaving 7 bases not matched to a gene. CDR3 sequence reads: CASRSRTSGRDTGELFF. CDR3 DNA sequence: TGCGCCAGCAGGTCCCGGACTAGCGGGAGAGACACCGGGGAGCTGTTTTTT. Filled out from reference TRBV5-1 and TRBJ2-2, the complete variable domain reads KAGVTQTPRYLIKTRGQQVTLSCSPISGHRSVSWYQQTPGQGLQFLFEYFSETQRNKGNFPGRFSGRQFSNSRSEMNVSTLELGDSALYLCASRSRTSGRDTGELFFGEGSRLTVL.

Comment on this clone: This same CDR3 is encoded by further DNA sequences in the sample. The chain uses TRBV7-2 and TRBJ1-6; 7 bases agree with TRBD1. The length of the CDR3 is 17 residues. Germline CDR1 and CDR2: SGHTA and FQGNSA. V lost 4 bases, J lost 0 bases, and 6 bases stayed unmatched. CDR3 sequence: CASSSDRVSSYNSPLHF. DNA of the CDR3: TGTGCCAGCAGCTCTGACAGGGTTAGCTCCTATAATTCACCCCTCCACTTT. Together with reference TRBV7-2 and TRBJ1-6, the CDR3 gives the full variable domain: GAGVSQSPSNKVTEKGKDVELRCDPISGHTALYWYRQSLGQGLEFLIYFQGNSAPDKSGLPSDRFSAERTGGSVSTLTIQRTQQEDSAVYLCASSSDRVSSYNSPLHFGNGTRLTVT.

V and J are TRBV5-1 and TRBJ2-3; the D gene is possibly TRBD1 (6 bases). V was trimmed by 4 bases and J by 2 bases, leaving 17 bases between them. In germline, CDR1 is SGHRS, CDR2 YFSETQ. This CDR3 is built from 16 residues. The CDR3 nucleotides are TGCGCCAGCAGCGGCTATGGGGGCGATTACACAGATACGCAGTATTTT. Its translation is CASSGYGGDYTDTQYF.

J is TRBJ1-1 and V is TRBV29-1; D not resolved. This CDR3 spans 13 amino acids. V was cut by 5 bases and J by 8 bases, with 18 bases left in between. Germline V CDR1 and CDR2: SQVTM, ANQGSEA. CDR3 in DNA: TGCAGCGTTTCCCCGGGGTACGGAGGCGAAGCTTTCTTT. Amino acids: CSVSPGYGGEAFF.

In this sample, this clone turned up a few times. DNA of the CDR3: TGTGCCAGCAGCCTACTGACACTGAACACTGAAGCTTTCTTT. Translating gives CASSLLTLNTEAFF. The rearrangement uses TRBV11-3 and TRBJ1-1; the D is unclear. Germline V gene sequence: CDR1 SGHNT, CDR2 YENEEA. This CDR3 is 14 amino acids long. V was clipped by 5 bases and J by 0 bases, with 10 bases between them. Supplemented by reference TRBV11-3 and TRBJ1-1, the full variable domain reads EAGVVQSPRYKIIEKKQPVAFWCNPISGHNTLYWYLQNLGQGPELLIRYENEEAVDDSQLPKDRFSAERLKGVDSTLKIQPAELGDSAVYLCASSLLTLNTEAFFGQGTRLTVV.

The rearrangement joins TRBV25-1 to TRBJ2-7; no firm D call. The CDR3 sequence is 11 residues long. The V end lost 6 bases, the J end lost 5 bases, and 8 bases lay between the germline ends. Per germline, CDR1 MGHDK and CDR2 SYGVNS. The CDR3 protein is CASSNQNEQYF. The CDR3 nucleotides are TGTGCCAGCAGCAACCAGAACGAGCAGTACTTC.

V is TRBV5-1 and J is TRBJ2-3; TRBD1 might be the D (6 bases). V lost 6 bases and J 1 base, leaving 21 bases between the germline ends. Germline-derived CDR1 and CDR2 are SGHRS and YFSETQ. The CDR3 length is 17 residues. For the CDR3, the DNA is TGCGCCAGCAACAGAGACACAGGGAACGGTGGCACAGATACGCAGTATTTT. Translating it yields CASNRDTGNGGTDTQYF.

Details on this clone: The same CDR3 can be traced to other DNA sequences in this sample. The gene calls are TRBV2 and TRBJ2-5; unclear D gene. Looked up from germline, CDR1 is SNHLY and CDR2 is FYNNEI. CDR3 size: 10 residues. V was trimmed by 5 bases and J by 5 bases, leaving 3 bases between them. The CDR3 nucleotides read TGTGCCAGCAGTCAGGAGACCCAGTACTTC. It translates to CASSQETQYF.

This clone was seen only a few times. This sample includes further DNA sequences coding for the same CDR3. This chain connects TRBV9 to TRBJ1-6, with TRBD1 matching 10 bases. V shed 3 bases, J shed 5 bases, and the junction held 5 bases outside the gene matches. CDR1 and CDR2 from the germline V gene are SGDLS and YYNGEE. The CDR3 totals 16 residues. In DNA form, the CDR3 reads TGTGCCAGCAGCGCGCGACAGGGGGCTGATAATTCACCCCTCCACTTT. Translated: CASSARQGADNSPLHF.

This chain connects TRBV6-6 to TRBJ2-5; 12 nucleotides agree with TRBD2. The germline V gene encodes CDR1 MNHNY and CDR2 SVGAGI (reference sequence). This CDR3 has 15 amino acids. V was pared by 7 bases and J by 5 bases, with 8 bases of the junction left unmatched. The CDR3 is CASTSTSGRPETQYF. For the CDR3, the DNA is TGTGCCAGCACCTCGACTAGCGGGAGACCGGAGACCCAGTACTTC.

The chain has TRBV7-9 and TRBJ2-5; D not certain. The CDR3 has 17 amino acids. V lost 0 bases, J lost 2 bases, and 16 bases lay in between. Per the germline V gene, CDR1 is SEHNR and CDR2 is FQNEAQ (reference sequence). As DNA, the CDR3 is TGTGCCAGCAGCTTAGCCAGGTCGGTCCGCAAGCAAGAGACCCAGTACTTC. Translated, it gives CASSLARSVRKQETQYF.

This clone was counted a few times. The chain has TRBV4-1 and TRBJ2-2; D gene ambiguous. The CDR3 sequence is 14 residues long. Trimming shortened V by 3 bases and J by 5 bases, and 10 bases separated the two germline ends. Per the germline V gene, CDR1 is MGHRA and CDR2 is YSYEKL. CDR3: CASSHIQWTGELFF. Written as DNA, the CDR3 is TGCGCCAGCAGCCACATACAGTGGACCGGGGAGCTGTTTTTT.

This clone has just a few counts. J is TRBJ2-1 and V is TRBV27; the D gene is possibly TRBD2 (5 bases). The CDR3 loop spans 16 amino acids. The germline CDR1 and CDR2 sequences are MNHEY and SMNVEV (reference sequence). V was cut by 5 bases and J by 4 bases, with 18 bases left in between. The CDR3 sequence is CASSVRVLASYNEQFF. The CDR3 region has the DNA TGTGCCAGCAGTGTGCGGGTCCTAGCCTCTTACAATGAGCAGTTCTTC.

The V and J genes are TRBV7-9 and TRBJ1-1, with a possible D match to TRBD1 (5 bases). V was shortened by 6 bases and J by 0 bases, with 8 bases between the two germline ends. Germline lookup yields CDR1 SEHNR and CDR2 FQNEAQ (reference sequence). CDR3 length: 13 amino acids. The DNA of the CDR3 is TGTGCCAGCAGAGAGACAGTGAACACTGAAGCTTTCTTT. This codes for CASRETVNTEAFF.

This clone appeared a few times. This chain joins TRBV10-3 and TRBJ1-5, with TRBD1 matching 7 bases. The germline V gene has CDR1 ENHRY and CDR2 SYGVKD. The trim removed 9 bases at V and 4 bases at J, leaving 6 bases unmatched. The CDR3 length is 13 residues. CDR3 sequence: CAITGVLNQPQHF. The DNA for the CDR3 is TGTGCCATTACAGGGGTTCTTAATCAGCCCCAGCATTTT.

This clone was seen more than once but under ten times. The chain employs TRBV5-1 and TRBJ2-1; D gene unclear. The CDR3 has 14 residues. Germline CDR1 SGHRS, CDR2 YFSETQ. Trimming took off 2 bases at V and 10 bases at J, with 16 bases between the two ends. CDR3 loop: CASSLINSQTEQFF. The CDR3 bases are TGCGCCAGCAGCTTAATCAACTCCCAAACCGAGCAGTTCTTC.